These 3 T cell receptor beta chains share one sample of origin, sequenced in a study of blood T cell repertoires in COVID-19. Produced via immunoSEQ multiplex PCR; TCRdb's table is partial and in-frame only. Among roughly 39,000 clones listed, about 89% were seen once. The sequenced sample consisted of peripheral blood. The source is a man over 45 with active or convalescent COVID-19.

The chain carries TRBV7-2 and TRBJ2-1, with TRBD2 matching 13 bases. With V trimmed by 5 bases and J by 6 bases, 4 bases remained unmatched. The germline gives CDR1 SGHTA, CDR2 FQGNSA. The CDR3 totals 15 residues. CDR3 protein: CASSQTSGRFNEQFF. The CDR3 coding sequence is TGTGCCAGCAGCCAGACTAGCGGGAGGTTCAATGAGCAGTTCTTC.

The chain has TRBV6-5 and TRBJ2-3; tentatively, D is TRBD2 (7 bases). The germline CDR1 and CDR2 sequences are MNHEY and SVGAGI. The CDR3 contains 16 residues. V shed 0 bases and J shed 1 base, with 11 bases lying between them. CDR3 sequence: CASSYSIGGRTDTQYF. As DNA, the CDR3 is TGTGCCAGCAGTTACTCGATCGGGGGGCGCACAGATACGCAGTATTTT.

The chain is built from TRBV7-6 and TRBJ2-7; D might be TRBD2 (6 bases). Trimming took 1 base from V and 5 from J, leaving 9 bases between them. This CDR3 contains 13 residues. Germline V gives CDR1 SGHVS, CDR2 FNYEAQ. For the CDR3, the DNA is TGTGCCAGCAGCTTAGGGCCGGGGGACGAGCAGTACGTC. It encodes CASSLGPGDEQYV.